This T cell receptor beta chain was observed in a study of blood T cell repertoires in COVID-19. Turning to this clone: One end of the junction does not line up with germline, which may come from a read error.

Assay used: immunoSEQ multiplex PCR; TCRdb lists only in-frame clones, some missing. Seen here are 200,000 to 250,000 clones, around 90% observed once, and the top ten hold under 9%. Germline lookup yields CDR1 LGHDT and CDR2 YNNKEL (reference sequence). CDR3 length: 12 residues. The specimen was peripheral blood. V and J are TRBV3-1 (or the pseudogene TRBV3-2) and TRBJ1-1; D is possibly TRBD1 (6 bases). The sequence derives from a woman in her seventies with active or convalescent COVID-19. CDR3 nucleotide sequence: TGTGCCAGCAGCCAAGAGCTCAGGGGAGTGGTCTTT. It translates to CASSQELRGVVF.